A single TCR beta chain is shown here with its context. Sequencing was performed with immunoSEQ multiplex PCR; in TCRdb, only in-frame clones are kept and a portion is missing. Of 300,000 to 400,000 clones listed, 88% are singletons. Germline-derived CDR1 and CDR2 are SGHRS and YFSETQ. Trimming cost V 3 bases and J 1 base, with 19 bases left between them. The CDR3 has 17 residues. The data are from a study of blood T cell repertoires in COVID-19. The TCR was taken from a woman aged 70-85 years with COVID-19, enrolled during active disease. V gene TRBV5-1 combines with J gene TRBJ1-1; TRBD1 is a possible D gene (6 bases). Input material: peripheral blood. CDR3 loop: CASSWSSGGTPNTEAFF. CDR3 bases: TGCGCCAGCAGCTGGTCGTCCGGGGGGACACCGAACACTGAAGCTTTCTTT.